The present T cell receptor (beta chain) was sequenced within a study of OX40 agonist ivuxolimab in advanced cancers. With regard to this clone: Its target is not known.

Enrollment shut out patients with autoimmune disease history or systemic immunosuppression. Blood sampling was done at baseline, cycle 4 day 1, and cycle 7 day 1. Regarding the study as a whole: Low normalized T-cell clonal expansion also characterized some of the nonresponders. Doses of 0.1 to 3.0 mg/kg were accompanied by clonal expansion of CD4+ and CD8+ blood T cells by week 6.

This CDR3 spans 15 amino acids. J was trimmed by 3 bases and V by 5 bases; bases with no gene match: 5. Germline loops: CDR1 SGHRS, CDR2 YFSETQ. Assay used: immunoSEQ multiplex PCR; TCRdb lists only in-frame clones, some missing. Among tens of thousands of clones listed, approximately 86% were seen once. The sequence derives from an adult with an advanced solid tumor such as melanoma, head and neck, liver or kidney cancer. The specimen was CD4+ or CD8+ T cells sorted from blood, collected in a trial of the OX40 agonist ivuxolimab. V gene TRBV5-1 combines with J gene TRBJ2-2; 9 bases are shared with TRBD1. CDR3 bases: TGCGCCAGCAGTTCACAGGGGGCCGACACCGGGGAGCTGTTTTTT. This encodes CASSSQGADTGELFF.